Reported below is one T cell receptor beta chain. Its specificity is not known. Produced via immunoSEQ multiplex PCR; TCRdb's table is partial and in-frame only. The repertoire holds around 66,000 clones, with 75% to 85% as singletons. CDR3 length: 13 amino acids. Trimming removed 3 bases at V and 5 bases at J, with 7 bases between. The data were obtained in a study of T cell responses to AZD1222 COVID-19 vaccine. Study-wide results and caveats: Donor demographics were predominantly white British with a female majority; clonal diversity may be underestimated. Dominant CD4 TCR responses targeted spike regions 160-218 and 743-854.

The sequenced sample was peripheral blood, obtained on day 0 of MenACWY control vaccination. The TCR sequence derives from an adult in good health. The V and J genes are TRBV12-3 or TRBV12-4 and TRBJ2-2; D call uncertain. Here the CDR3 reads CASSFTRTGELFF. DNA of the CDR3: TGTGCCAGCAGTTTTACGAGAACCGGGGAGCTGTTTTTT.